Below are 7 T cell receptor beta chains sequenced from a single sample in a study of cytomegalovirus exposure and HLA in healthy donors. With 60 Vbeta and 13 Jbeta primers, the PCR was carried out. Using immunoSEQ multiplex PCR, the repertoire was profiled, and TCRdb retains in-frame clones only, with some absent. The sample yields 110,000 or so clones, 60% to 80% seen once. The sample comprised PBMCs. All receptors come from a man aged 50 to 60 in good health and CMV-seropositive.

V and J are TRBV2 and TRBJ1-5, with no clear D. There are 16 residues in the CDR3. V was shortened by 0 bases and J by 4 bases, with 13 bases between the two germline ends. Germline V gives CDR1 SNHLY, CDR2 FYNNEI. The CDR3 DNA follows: TGTGCCAGCAGTGAAGCGCTTGGAGGGAGGAATCAGCCCCAGCATTTT. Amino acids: CASSEALGGRNQPQHF.

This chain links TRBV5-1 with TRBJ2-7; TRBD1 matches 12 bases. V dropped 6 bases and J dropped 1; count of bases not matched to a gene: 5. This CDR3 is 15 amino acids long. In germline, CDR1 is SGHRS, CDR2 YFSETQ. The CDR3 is CASTLGQGASYEQYF. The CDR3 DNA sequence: TGCGCCAGCACCCTGGGACAGGGGGCTTCCTACGAGCAGTACTTC.

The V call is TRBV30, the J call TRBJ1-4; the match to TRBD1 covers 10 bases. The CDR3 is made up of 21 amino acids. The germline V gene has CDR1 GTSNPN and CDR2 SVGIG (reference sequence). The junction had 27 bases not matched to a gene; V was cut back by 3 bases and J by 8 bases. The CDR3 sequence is CAWSPGQGLHRAGSGGEKLFF. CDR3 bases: TGTGCCTGGAGCCCGGGACAGGGGCTCCACCGAGCCGGGTCGGGGGGCGAAAAACTGTTTTTT. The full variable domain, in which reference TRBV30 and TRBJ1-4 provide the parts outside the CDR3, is SQTIHQWPATLVQPVGSPLSLECTVEGTSNPNLYWYRQAAGRGLQLLFYSVGIGQISSEVPQNLSASRPQDRQFILSSKKLLLSDSGFYLCAWSPGQGLHRAGSGGEKLFFGSGTQLSVL.

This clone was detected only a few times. The CDR3, as DNA: TGTGCCAGCAGACAAAGGCTAGCGGGAATCTCTGACGAGCAGTACTTC. It encodes CASRQRLAGISDEQYF. The chain joins TRBV7-2 to TRBJ2-7; 9 bases are shared with TRBD2. With 6 bases clipped from V and 5 bases from J, the junction kept 14 bases outside the gene matches. Germline V gives CDR1 SGHTA, CDR2 FQGNSA. This CDR3 region has 16 residues.

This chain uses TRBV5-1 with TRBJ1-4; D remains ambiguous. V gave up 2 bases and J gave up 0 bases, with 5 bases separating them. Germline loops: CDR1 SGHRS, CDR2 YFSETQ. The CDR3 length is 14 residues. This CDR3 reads CASSFGATNEKLFF. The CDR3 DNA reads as TGCGCCAGCAGCTTCGGGGCAACTAATGAAAAACTGTTTTTT. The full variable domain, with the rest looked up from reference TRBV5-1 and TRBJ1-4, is KAGVTQTPRYLIKTRGQQVTLSCSPISGHRSVSWYQQTPGQGLQFLFEYFSETQRNKGNFPGRFSGRQFSNSRSEMNVSTLELGDSALYLCASSFGATNEKLFFGSGTQLSVL.

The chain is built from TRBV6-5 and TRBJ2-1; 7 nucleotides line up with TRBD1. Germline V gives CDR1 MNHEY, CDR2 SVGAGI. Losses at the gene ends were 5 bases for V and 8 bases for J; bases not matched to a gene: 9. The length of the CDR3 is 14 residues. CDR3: CASSPPTGKDEQFF. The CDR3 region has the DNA TGTGCCAGCAGTCCCCCGACAGGGAAGGATGAGCAGTTCTTC.

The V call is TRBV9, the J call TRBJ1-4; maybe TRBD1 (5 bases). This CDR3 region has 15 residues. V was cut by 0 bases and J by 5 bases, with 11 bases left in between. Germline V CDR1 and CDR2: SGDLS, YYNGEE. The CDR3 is CASSVGARENEKLFF. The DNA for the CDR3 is TGTGCCAGCAGCGTAGGAGCCAGGGAAAATGAAAAACTGTTTTTT.